These T cell receptor beta chains were read from a single sample in a study of metastatic and nonmetastatic thyroid tumors. TCRdb re-called the PCR reads via MiXCR. The data hold around 4,000 clones, with almost 35% observed a single time. Sequenced material: adjacent normal tissue. The receptors derive from a female donor with papillary thyroid cancer or a benign thyroid nodule (not recorded which). Some clones in this sample may be carry-over from other donors' samples. The CDR3 runs from the conserved cysteine through the conserved F or W. The D gene is left open where the match is weak. Rows may omit the clone size; those that give it use once, few, many or a size class.

V gene: TRBV24-1
D gene: .
clone size: few
J gene: TRBJ2-1
CDR3 DNA: TGTGCCACCAGTGGAAGTGGGACCACCTTCTACAATGAGCAGTTCTTC
CDR3 protein: CATSGSGTTFYNEQFF

V gene: TRBV3-1
D gene: TRBD1
clone size: .
J gene: TRBJ2-5
CDR3 DNA: TGTGCCAGCAGCCAACGGACAGGGGGTGGGGTAGAGACCCAGTACTTC
CDR3 protein: CASSQRTGGGVETQYF

V gene: TRBV7-2
D gene: .
clone size: once
J gene: TRBJ1-1
CDR3 DNA: TGTGCCAGCAGCTTAGGCCCGGGTAGCACTGAAGCTTTCTTT
CDR3 protein: CASSLGPGSTEAFF

V gene: TRBV5-8
D gene: TRBD1
clone size: .
J gene: TRBJ2-7
CDR3 DNA: TGTGCCAGCAGCTACAGGGGTGCGGACGAGCAGTACTTC
CDR3 protein: CASSYRGADEQYF

V gene: TRBV20-1
D gene: TRBD2
clone size: .
J gene: TRBJ2-3
CDR3 DNA: TGCAGTGCTGGCGGGAGTTGGGCAGATACGCAGTATTTT
CDR3 protein: CSAGGSWADTQYF

V gene: TRBV6-1
D gene: .
clone size: .
J gene: TRBJ1-5
CDR3 DNA: TGTGCCAGCAGTGATCGTAAGGCTGGGGATCAGCCCCAGCATTTT
CDR3 protein: CASSDRKAGDQPQHF

V gene: TRBV27
D gene: .
clone size: medium-sized
J gene: TRBJ1-4
CDR3 DNA: TGTGCCAGCAGTTTACGACCCAGGGATGAAAAACTGTTTTTT
CDR3 protein: CASSLRPRDEKLFF

V gene: TRBV7-2
D gene: .
clone size: .
J gene: TRBJ2-7
CDR3 DNA: TGTGCCAGCAGCTTATGGGGGGAGATCTCCTACGAGCAGTACTTC
CDR3 protein: CASSLWGEISYEQYF

V gene: TRBV11-2
D gene: .
clone size: .
J gene: TRBJ2-7
CDR3 DNA: TGTGCCAGCAGCCTCCGGGACGCCTCCTACGAGCAGTACTTC
CDR3 protein: CASSLRDASYEQYF

V gene: TRBV15
D gene: .
clone size: few
J gene: TRBJ2-7
CDR3 DNA: TGTGCCACCAGCAGAGAGGGGGGGGCCTCCTACGAGCAGTACTTC
CDR3 protein: CATSREGGASYEQYF

V gene: TRBV3-1
D gene: .
clone size: .
J gene: TRBJ2-3
CDR3 DNA: TGTGCCAGCAGCCCCGCTCTCCCCAGCGGTCCTTCTCATACGCAGTATTTT
CDR3 protein: CASSPALPSGPSHTQYF

V gene: TRBV5-1
D gene: .
clone size: once
J gene: TRBJ1-1
CDR3 DNA: TGCGCCAGCAGCTTGGGGGCGGGGTCCGAAGCTTTCTTT
CDR3 protein: CASSLGAGSEAFF

V gene: TRBV6-1
D gene: .
clone size: .
J gene: TRBJ1-2
CDR3 DNA: TGTGCCAGCCCCGACTGTGTCAGGGAGAACTATGGCTACACCTTC
CDR3 protein: CASPDCVRENYGYTF

V gene: TRBV7-2
D gene: TRBD2
clone size: .
J gene: TRBJ2-5
CDR3 DNA: TGTGCCAGCAGCCTGGGGCCTAGCGGGGGTTACCAAGGGACCCAGTACTTC
CDR3 protein: CASSLGPSGGYQGTQYF

V gene: TRBV7-3
D gene: TRBD1
clone size: once
J gene: TRBJ1-2
CDR3 DNA: TGTGCCAGCAGCTTAACAGGGGGCACCGATTTTGGCTACACCTTC
CDR3 protein: CASSLTGGTDFGYTF

V gene: TRBV6-2/TRBV6-3
D gene: .
clone size: .
J gene: TRBJ1-2
CDR3 DNA: TGTGCCATCAGTGAGTCAACCGGGAATCCTGCCTATGGCTACACCTTC
CDR3 protein: CAISESTGNPAYGYTF

V gene: TRBV6-2/TRBV6-3
D gene: .
clone size: few
J gene: TRBJ2-6
CDR3 DNA: TGTGCCAGCAGCCGTGTATCTGGGGCCAACGTCCTGACTTTC
CDR3 protein: CASSRVSGANVLTF

V gene: TRBV29-1
D gene: .
clone size: few
J gene: TRBJ2-7
CDR3 DNA: TGCAGCGTTGAAATTCAAGGGGGGTACTACGAGCAGTACTTC
CDR3 protein: CSVEIQGGYYEQYF

V gene: TRBV20-1
D gene: .
clone size: .
J gene: TRBJ2-7
CDR3 DNA: TGCAGTGCCAGGTCGGGGCACGAGCAGTACTTC
CDR3 protein: CSARSGHEQYF

V gene: TRBV3-1
D gene: .
clone size: .
J gene: TRBJ1-5
CDR3 DNA: TGTGCCAGCAGCCCCGGAAGGGGAGGCCAGCCCCAGCATTTT
CDR3 protein: CASSPGRGGQPQHF

V gene: TRBV29-1
D gene: .
clone size: few
J gene: TRBJ1-2
CDR3 DNA: TGCAGCGTTGAAGCAGAAAACTATGGCTACACCTTC
CDR3 protein: CSVEAENYGYTF

V gene: TRBV27
D gene: TRBD1
clone size: few
J gene: TRBJ2-7
CDR3 DNA: TGTGCCAGCAGTCTAGTGACAGGGAGCTACGAGCAGTACTTC
CDR3 protein: CASSLVTGSYEQYF

V gene: TRBV24-1
D gene: .
clone size: .
J gene: TRBJ1-2
CDR3 DNA: TGTGATCGGAAGGGGCGAAACTCCTATGGCTACACCTTC
CDR3 protein: CDRKGRNSYGYTF

V gene: TRBV4-1
D gene: .
clone size: few
J gene: TRBJ1-2
CDR3 DNA: TGCGCCAGCAGCCAGGTGGGGGGCGCGAAAGGCTACACCTTC
CDR3 protein: CASSQVGGAKGYTF

V gene: TRBV30
D gene: .
clone size: .
J gene: TRBJ1-2
CDR3 DNA: TGTGCCTGGAGTGTAAAGTATTTCAACTATGGCTACACCTTC
CDR3 protein: CAWSVKYFNYGYTF

V gene: TRBV27
D gene: TRBD1
clone size: few
J gene: TRBJ2-5
CDR3 DNA: TGTGCCAGCAGTATGGGACAGAGGGAGACCCAGTACTTC
CDR3 protein: CASSMGQRETQYF

V gene: TRBV27
D gene: TRBD1
clone size: few
J gene: TRBJ2-1
CDR3 DNA: TGTGCCAGCAGTACCACGGACAGGGTCCATGAGCAGTTCTTC
CDR3 protein: CASSTTDRVHEQFF

V gene: TRBV6-5
D gene: TRBD1
clone size: .
J gene: TRBJ1-2
CDR3 DNA: TGTGCCACCAGTCCCTCGACAGGGAACAGCGATGGCTACACCTTC
CDR3 protein: CATSPSTGNSDGYTF

V gene: TRBV6-1
D gene: .
clone size: .
J gene: TRBJ2-7
CDR3 DNA: TGTGCCAGCAAGCAACGGGACAACCCTCAATACTTC
CDR3 protein: CASKQRDNPQYF

V gene: TRBV12-3/TRBV12-4
D gene: .
clone size: few
J gene: TRBJ1-3
CDR3 DNA: TGTGCCAGCGGATCCTACAACGGGGCGTACGCTGGAAACACCATATATTTT
CDR3 protein: CASGSYNGAYAGNTIYF

V gene: TRBV28
D gene: TRBD2
clone size: large
J gene: TRBJ2-1
CDR3 DNA: TGTGCCAGCAGTAAGCAACTAGCGGGAGGCCACAATGAGCAGTTCTTC
CDR3 protein: CASSKQLAGGHNEQFF

V gene: TRBV27
D gene: TRBD1
clone size: medium-sized
J gene: TRBJ2-1
CDR3 DNA: TGTGCCAGCAGTTTCCTCGGACAGGGGTCCTACAATGAGCAGTTCTTC
CDR3 protein: CASSFLGQGSYNEQFF

V gene: TRBV12-5
D gene: TRBD2
clone size: .
J gene: TRBJ2-2
CDR3 DNA: TGTGCTAGTGCGTTTAGCGGGACGTACACCGGGGAGCTGTTTTTT
CDR3 protein: CASAFSGTYTGELFF

V gene: TRBV5-1
D gene: TRBD1
clone size: .
J gene: TRBJ1-4
CDR3 DNA: TGCGCCAGCAGACGGGACAGGGGTGGAGAAAAACTGTTTTTT
CDR3 protein: CASRRDRGGEKLFF

V gene: TRBV10-2
D gene: TRBD2
clone size: .
J gene: TRBJ2-1
CDR3 DNA: TGCGCCAGCAGTGAGTCCGGCGGGGGGTCCTACAATGAGCAGTTCTTC
CDR3 protein: CASSESGGGSYNEQFF

V gene: TRBV27
D gene: .
clone size: few
J gene: TRBJ1-1
CDR3 DNA: TGTGCCAGCAGTCTCCTTTTGAACACTGAAGCTTTCTTT
CDR3 protein: CASSLLLNTEAFF

V gene: TRBV19
D gene: .
clone size: .
J gene: TRBJ1-5
CDR3 DNA: TGTGCCAGTAGTATAGGGGGAAGTCAGCCCCAGCATTTT
CDR3 protein: CASSIGGSQPQHF

V gene: TRBV5-1
D gene: .
clone size: .
J gene: TRBJ1-6
CDR3 DNA: TGCGCCAGCAGCCCGGGGGAGGGGAGGACACCCCTCCACTTT
CDR3 protein: CASSPGEGRTPLHF

V gene: TRBV30
D gene: .
clone size: medium-sized
J gene: TRBJ1-3
CDR3 DNA: TGTGCCTGGAGTAGTACGGAGACATCACCTGGAAACACCATATATTTT
CDR3 protein: CAWSSTETSPGNTIYF

V gene: TRBV12-3/TRBV12-4
D gene: .
clone size: .
J gene: TRBJ1-1
CDR3 DNA: TGTGCCAGCAGTCCACAGGGCTCTGAAGCTTTCTTT
CDR3 protein: CASSPQGSEAFF

V gene: TRBV6-2/TRBV6-3
D gene: .
clone size: .
J gene: TRBJ1-1
CDR3 DNA: TGTGCCAGCAGTTATCGTCAGGGCACTGAAGCTTTCTTT
CDR3 protein: CASSYRQGTEAFF

V gene: TRBV9
D gene: .
clone size: medium-sized
J gene: TRBJ1-3
CDR3 DNA: TGTGCCAGCAGCGGCCTCGGAGGGCCGATCGGAAACACCATATATTTT
CDR3 protein: CASSGLGGPIGNTIYF

V gene: TRBV11-2
D gene: .
clone size: few
J gene: TRBJ2-1
CDR3 DNA: TGTGCCAGCAGCTTGGAAAGTGAGCAGTTCTTC
CDR3 protein: CASSLESEQFF

V gene: TRBV6-1
D gene: TRBD1
clone size: .
J gene: TRBJ2-5
CDR3 DNA: TGTGCCAGCAACTCCGGGACAGGGAAGGAGACCCAGTACTTC
CDR3 protein: CASNSGTGKETQYF